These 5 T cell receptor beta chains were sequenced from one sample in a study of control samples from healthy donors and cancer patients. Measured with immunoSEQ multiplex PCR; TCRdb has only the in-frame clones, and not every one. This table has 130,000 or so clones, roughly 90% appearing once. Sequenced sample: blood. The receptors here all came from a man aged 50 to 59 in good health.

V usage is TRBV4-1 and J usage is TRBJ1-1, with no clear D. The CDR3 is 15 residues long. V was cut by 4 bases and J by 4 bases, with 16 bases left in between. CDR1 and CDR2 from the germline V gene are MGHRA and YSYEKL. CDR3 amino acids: CASSRGGMVSTEAFF. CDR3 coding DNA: TGCGCCAGCAGCCGGGGAGGGATGGTGTCCACTGAAGCTTTCTTT.

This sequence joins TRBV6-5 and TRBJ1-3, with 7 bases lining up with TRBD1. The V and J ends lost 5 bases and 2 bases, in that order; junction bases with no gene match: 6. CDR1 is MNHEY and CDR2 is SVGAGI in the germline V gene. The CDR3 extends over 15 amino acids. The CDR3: CASSMTGNAGNTIYF. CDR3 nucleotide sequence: TGTGCCAGCAGTATGACAGGGAACGCTGGAAACACCATATATTTT.

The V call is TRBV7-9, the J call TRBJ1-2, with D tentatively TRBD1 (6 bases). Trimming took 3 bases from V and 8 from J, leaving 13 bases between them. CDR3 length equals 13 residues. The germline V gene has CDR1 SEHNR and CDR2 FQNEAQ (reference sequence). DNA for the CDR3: TGTGCCAGCAGCTTGGACAGACGTGTGGGCTACACCTTC. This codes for CASSLDRRVGYTF.

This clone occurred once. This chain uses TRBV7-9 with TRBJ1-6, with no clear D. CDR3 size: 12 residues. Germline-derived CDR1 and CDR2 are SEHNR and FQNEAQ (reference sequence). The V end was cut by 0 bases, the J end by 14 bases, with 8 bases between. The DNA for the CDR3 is TGTGCCAGCAGCTTAGCGCTCGGAGCCCTCCACTTT. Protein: CASSLALGALHF.

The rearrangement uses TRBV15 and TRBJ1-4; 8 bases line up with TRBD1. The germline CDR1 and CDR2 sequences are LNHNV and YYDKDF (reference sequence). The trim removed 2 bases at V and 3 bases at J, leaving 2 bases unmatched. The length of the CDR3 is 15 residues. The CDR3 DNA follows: TGTGCCACCAGCAGACGGACAGGGCCTAATGAAAAACTGTTTTTT. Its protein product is CATSRRTGPNEKLFF.